These 27 T cell receptor beta chains share one sample of origin, sequenced in a study of blood T cells in healthy people across ages. A second roughly 6 to 11 cycle PCR used barcoded and J-beta primers. From the 5' RACE reads, TCRdb called clonotypes with MiXCR, one entry per CDR3 protein. The repertoire includes over a million distinct CDR3 sequences, roughly two fifths of them detected once, and about 4.1% sits in the top ten. The sample consisted of blood. The receptor source for this set is a woman aged 18-35 years in good health.

Details on this clonotype: One end of the junction varies from germline; a read error may be responsible. CDR3: CSARLGGSYDEQFF. CDR3 coding DNA: TGCAGTGCTAGATTGGGAGGCTCCTACGATGAGCAGTTCTTC. The chain is built from TRBV20-1 and TRBJ2-1; D may be TRBD2 (6 bases). Per the germline V gene, CDR1 is DFQATT and CDR2 is SNEGSKA (reference sequence). The CDR3 length is 14 residues.

The V and J genes are TRBV27 and TRBJ2-3; 7 nucleotides align to TRBD1. V shed 5 bases and J 4 bases; nucleotides not matched to a gene: 12. Germline lookup yields CDR1 MNHEY and CDR2 SMNVEV (reference sequence). The CDR3 extends over 16 amino acids. CDR3 DNA sequence: TGTGCCAGCAGTATACAACCGACAGGGATAGCAGATACGCAGTATTTT. Its translation: CASSIQPTGIADTQYF.

The chain carries TRBV29-1 and TRBJ1-1; no reliable D call. The CDR3 is made up of 14 amino acids. Trimming took off 3 bases at V and 1 base at J, with 12 bases between the two ends. The germline V gene has CDR1 SQVTM and CDR2 ANQGSEA. CDR3 residues: CSVEGETWNTEAFF. In nucleotides, the CDR3 is TGCAGCGTTGAGGGCGAGACATGGAACACTGAAGCTTTCTTT.

The chain links TRBV5-1 to TRBJ2-5; D call uncertain. The CDR3 runs 11 residues. Trimming took off 2 bases at V and 13 bases at J, with 12 bases between the two ends. Per the germline V gene, CDR1 is SGHRS and CDR2 is YFSETQ. CDR3 in amino acids: CASSLGGYMYF. In DNA form, the CDR3 reads TGCGCCAGCAGCTTAGGCGGCTACATGTACTTC.

This clonotype was found a few times. V gene TRBV9 combines with J gene TRBJ2-4; no definite D call. The end of the DNA aligns better with TRBJ2-7, so the J call may be wrong. The CDR3 length is 14 residues. In germline, CDR1 is SGDLS, CDR2 YYNGEE. The chain's CDR3 is CASSVAVGGYEQYF. The CDR3 DNA sequence: TGTGCCAGCAGCGTAGCGGTAGGCGGCTACGAGCAGTACTTC.

Ten or more counts support this clonotype. The chain is built from TRBV20-1 and TRBJ2-1, with D maybe TRBD2 (6 bases). The closer fit of TRBJ2-7 to the DNA end suggests the J call may be wrong. This CDR3 region has 18 residues. Germline V CDR1 and CDR2: DFQATT, SNEGSKA (reference sequence). The CDR3 is CSARSRGLGGSSYNEQYF. CDR3 DNA sequence: TGCAGTGCTAGATCCCGGGGACTGGGTGGGAGCTCCTACAATGAGCAGTACTTC.

V and J are TRBV20-1 and TRBJ1-2, with 7 positions matching TRBD1. There are 13 residues in the CDR3. CDR1 is DFQATT and CDR2 is SNEGSKA in the germline V gene (reference sequence). V lost 6 bases, J lost 6 bases, and 10 bases stayed unmatched. Here the CDR3 DNA reads TGCAGTGCGAGGACCGGGACAGCTAATGGCTACACCTTC. It codes for CSARTGTANGYTF.

The genes are TRBV20-1 and TRBJ1-5, with 9 nucleotides matching TRBD1. Trimming removed 4 bases from V and 4 bases from J; junction bases left unmatched: 5. The CDR3 is 14 amino acids. Germline lookup yields CDR1 DFQATT and CDR2 SNEGSKA (reference sequence). The CDR3 here is CSATRDRVNQPQHF. The CDR3 bases are TGCAGTGCTACAAGGGACAGGGTAAATCAGCCCCAGCATTTT.

This clonotype came up many times. The chain combines TRBV10-3 with TRBJ2-3; D is perhaps TRBD1 (6 bases). The CDR3 sequence is 14 residues long. Germline loops: CDR1 ENHRY, CDR2 SYGVKD. Trimming took 6 bases from V and 0 from J, leaving 10 bases between them. CDR3 sequence (DNA): TGTGCCATCAGGTTGGACAGCAGCACAGATACGCAGTATTTT. Translating it yields CAIRLDSSTDTQYF.

This clonotype occurred a few times. The gene calls are TRBV7-9 and TRBJ2-5, with unresolved D. The J call may not be correct, given that the DNA end is closer to TRBJ2-7. Looked up from germline, CDR1 is SEHNR and CDR2 is FQNEAQ (reference sequence). The CDR3 length is 15 residues. Written as DNA, the CDR3 is TGTGCCAGCAGCTTAGACGGGTTTTCCATCTACGAGCAGTACTTC. Protein product: CASSLDGFSIYEQYF.

The gene calls are TRBV18 and TRBJ2-1; 8 nucleotides match TRBD2. This CDR3 is 14 amino acids long. With 2 bases clipped from V and 8 bases from J, the junction kept 5 bases outside the gene matches. CDR1 KGHSH and CDR2 LQKENI come from the germline V gene. CDR3: CASSPSGSLDEQFF. CDR3 sequence (DNA): TGTGCCAGCTCACCAAGCGGGAGCCTCGATGAGCAGTTCTTC. The full variable domain, in which reference TRBV18 and TRBJ2-1 provide the parts outside the CDR3, is NAGVMQNPRHLVRRRGQEARLRCSPMKGHSHVYWYRQLPEEGLKFMVYLQKENIIDESGMPKERFSAEFPKEGPSILRIQQVVRGDSAAYFCASSPSGSLDEQFFGPGTRLTVL.

The gene calls are TRBV12-3 or TRBV12-4 and TRBJ1-3; 8 nucleotides agree with TRBD1. CDR3 length equals 14 residues. J gave up 0 bases and V 5 bases, and 0 bases lay outside the gene matches. Here the CDR3 DNA reads TGTGCCAGCAGTACAGGGGGCTCTGGAAACACCATATATTTT. Protein sequence: CASSTGGSGNTIYF.

The chain joins TRBV9 to TRBJ1-5, with TRBD1 matching over 10 bases. Germline V gene sequence: CDR1 SGDLS, CDR2 YYNGEE. The CDR3 covers 15 residues. V dropped 3 bases and J dropped 7; count of bases not matched to a gene: 7. The CDR3, as DNA: TGTGCCAGCAGCGGCCCCGGGACAGGGGTCCAGCCCCAGCATTTT. Its translation is CASSGPGTGVQPQHF.

The chain carries TRBV4-3 and TRBJ1-6; no clear D gene. V dropped 3 bases and J dropped 9 bases, with 15 bases sitting between them. The germline V gene has CDR1 LGHNA and CDR2 YSLEER. The CDR3 loop spans 15 amino acids. The CDR3: CASSHHTMVGSPLHF. DNA for the CDR3: TGCGCCAGCAGCCACCATACCATGGTCGGTTCACCCCTCCACTTT.

The chain combines TRBV29-1 with TRBJ2-3; 9 nucleotides align to TRBD1. The CDR3 is 14 residues long. The germline gives CDR1 SQVTM, CDR2 ANQGSEA. After removal of 8 bases from V and 3 bases from J, the junction contained 9 bases not matched to a gene. CDR3 sequence reads: CSSTGTGRTDTQYF. The CDR3 DNA is TGCAGCTCCACCGGGACAGGGAGGACAGATACGCAGTATTTT.

In this sample, this clonotype turned up many times. This chain links TRBV10-3 with TRBJ2-7; 9 nucleotides match TRBD1. Per germline, CDR1 ENHRY and CDR2 SYGVKD. Trimming at V came to 3 bases and at J to 2 bases, leaving 2 bases not matched to a gene. The CDR3 extends over 14 amino acids. The CDR3 loop reads CAISEWTGAYEQYF. The CDR3 DNA sequence: TGTGCCATCAGTGAATGGACAGGGGCCTACGAGCAGTACTTC.

This clonotype was recorded many times. CDR3 DNA: TGTGCCAGCAGCCACCAGGCGGGAGCCTCCTACGAGCAGTACTTC. Translating it yields CASSHQAGASYEQYF. This chain connects TRBV4-2 to TRBJ2-7; TRBD2 matches at 7 bases. This CDR3 comprises 15 residues. Germline CDR1 LGHNA, CDR2 YNFKEQ. V was pared by 3 bases and J by 0 bases, with 5 bases of the junction left unmatched.

This clonotype was observed a few times. The chain joins TRBV28 to TRBJ2-7; tentatively, D is TRBD2 (5 bases). This CDR3 is 16 amino acids long. From germline, CDR1 is MDHEN and CDR2 SYDVKM. V lost 5 bases and J lost 6, with 23 bases in between. CDR3 nucleotide sequence: TGTGCCAGCAGTACCCTAAGTGAGGGCGATCGGGGCGAGCAGTACTTC. It yields the protein CASSTLSEGDRGEQYF.

V usage is TRBV6-6 and J usage is TRBJ1-2; D uncertain. V was shortened by 7 bases and J by 0 bases, with 12 bases between the two germline ends. Germline-derived CDR1 and CDR2 are MNHNY and SVGAGI (reference sequence). The CDR3 spans 14 residues. The CDR3 spells CASTVRSANYGYTF. As DNA, the CDR3 is TGTGCCAGCACCGTAAGGTCGGCTAACTATGGCTACACCTTC.

The chain recombines TRBV14 with TRBJ1-1; D may be TRBD1 (5 bases). The CDR3 length is 16 residues. Germline assignment: CDR1 SGHDN and CDR2 FVKESK. Trimming pared 1 base from V and 3 bases from J, leaving 15 bases between. The CDR3 bases are TGTGCCAGCAGCCAAGGTCCGGGGGTCGGGGACACTGAAGCTTTCTTT. Protein product: CASSQGPGVGDTEAFF.

The chain links TRBV7-9 to TRBJ1-1; D is unclear. V shed 2 bases and J shed 6 bases, with 13 bases lying between them. This CDR3 is 14 amino acids long. Germline V gene sequence: CDR1 SEHNR, CDR2 FQNEAQ (reference sequence). The CDR3: CASSLTSPRPEAFF. DNA for the CDR3: TGTGCCAGCAGCTTAACATCGCCCAGGCCTGAAGCTTTCTTT.

The rearrangement links TRBV4-3 to TRBJ1-2, with 7 bases aligning to TRBD1. The J segment lost 3 bases and the V segment lost 4 bases, leaving 8 bases of the junction unmatched. This CDR3 spans 15 amino acids. In germline, CDR1 is LGHNA, CDR2 YSLEER. The chain's CDR3 is CASSLNRGLDYGYTF. The DNA for the CDR3 is TGCGCCAGCAGCCTCAACAGGGGATTGGACTATGGCTACACCTTC.

This clonotype was seen a few times. The chain combines TRBV30 with TRBJ1-5; D is undetermined. Germline values: CDR1 GTSNPN, CDR2 SVGIG (reference sequence). The CDR3 runs to 14 residues. V dropped 2 bases and J dropped 0 bases, with 8 bases sitting between them. As DNA, the CDR3 is TGTGCCTGGAGTCCCAGGATTAGCAATCAGCCCCAGCATTTT. Amino acids: CAWSPRISNQPQHF.

V is TRBV28 and J is TRBJ2-1; TRBD2 matches 10 bases. The CDR3 length is 15 residues. Unmatched junction bases numbered 3, after V lost 4 bases and J lost 3 bases. The V gene's germline CDR1 is MDHEN and CDR2 SYDVKM. Here the CDR3 reads CASSSTSGFYNEQFF. The CDR3 DNA reads as TGTGCCAGCAGTTCGACTAGCGGGTTCTACAATGAGCAGTTCTTC.

The sample holds a few counts of this clonotype. The gene calls are TRBV28 and TRBJ1-4, with TRBD1 matching 7 bases. CDR1 and CDR2 from the germline V gene are MDHEN and SYDVKM. V gave up 6 bases and J gave up 3 bases; unmatched junction bases: 13. The CDR3 is 17 residues long. Written as DNA, the CDR3 is TGTGCCAGCAGGAGCCCTTCGAGGGGGCGTGCTAATGAAAAACTGTTTTTT. Translated: CASRSPSRGRANEKLFF.

J is TRBJ1-2 and V is TRBV5-1; 9 bases are shared with TRBD1. J was trimmed by 8 bases and V by 2 bases; bases with no gene match: 7. The CDR3 has 14 amino acids. Germline V lookup: CDR1 SGHRS, CDR2 YFSETQ. CDR3 in amino acids: CASSLSTGGEGYTF. CDR3 sequence (DNA): TGCGCCAGCAGCTTATCTACAGGGGGCGAGGGCTACACCTTC.

At least ten counts were recorded for this clonotype. This chain uses TRBV5-1 with TRBJ2-7, with TRBD2 identical over 9 bases. Looked up from germline, CDR1 is SGHRS and CDR2 is YFSETQ. This CDR3 has 15 residues. V shed 2 bases, J shed 2 bases, and the junction held 5 bases outside the gene matches. This CDR3 reads CASSFPGLAAYEQYF. The CDR3 DNA sequence: TGCGCCAGCAGCTTCCCGGGACTAGCAGCCTACGAGCAGTACTTC.